These T cell receptor beta chains were read from a single sample in a study of cytomegalovirus exposure and HLA in healthy donors. This table comes from immunoSEQ multiplex PCR, and its TCRdb copy is limited to in-frame clones, with some not included. Found here are 200,000 to 250,000 clones, about 89% of them singletons; the top ten hold more than 0.8%. The sequencing input was PBMCs. These receptors came from a woman aged 18-29 years in good health and CMV-seronegative. CDR3s include the opening cysteine and the closing phenylalanine or tryptophan.

v_gene: TRBV4-3
j_gene: TRBJ1-4
CDR3aa: CASSLTTGTGDEKLFF

v_gene: TRBV4-2
j_gene: TRBJ2-7
CDR3aa: CASSQIAGLAYEQYF

v_gene: TRBV4-2
j_gene: TRBJ1-2
CDR3aa: CASSQETGQGNYGYTF

v_gene: TRBV16
j_gene: TRBJ2-3
CDR3aa: CASSQGLAGTGTDTQYF

v_gene: TRBV4-1
j_gene: TRBJ2-1
CDR3aa: CASSLRQSTYNEQFF

v_gene: TRBV7-9
j_gene: TRBJ1-2
CDR3aa: CASSLGPGPGYGYTF

v_gene: TRBV6-1
j_gene: TRBJ2-7
CDR3aa: CASSAPFPGTEGAYEQYF

v_gene: TRBV27
j_gene: TRBJ1-5
CDR3aa: CASSPIATGRVGKPQHF

v_gene: TRBV21-1
j_gene: TRBJ2-7
CDR3aa: CASSEKGGTEGIYEQYF

v_gene: TRBV25-1
j_gene: TRBJ1-2
CDR3aa: CASSGFEEYGYTF

v_gene: TRBV5-4
j_gene: TRBJ1-1
CDR3aa: CASSLALSGGNTEAFF

v_gene: TRBV4-1
j_gene: TRBJ1-2
CDR3aa: CASSQPVQGLKYGYTF

v_gene: TRBV16
j_gene: TRBJ1-5
CDR3aa: CASNRAGGQPQHF

v_gene: TRBV7-9
j_gene: TRBJ1-1
CDR3aa: CASSSRGLENTEAFF

v_gene: TRBV7-9
j_gene: TRBJ2-3
CDR3aa: CASSNGRRASTDTQYF

v_gene: TRBV6-1
j_gene: TRBJ1-2
CDR3aa: CASSEKTGYGYTF

v_gene: TRBV27
j_gene: TRBJ1-2
CDR3aa: CASSMDRANYGYTF

v_gene: TRBV6-6
j_gene: TRBJ1-5
CDR3aa: CASSNGEIQPQHF

v_gene: TRBV6-5
j_gene: TRBJ2-5
CDR3aa: CASSRPGQQETQYF

v_gene: TRBV5-1
j_gene: TRBJ2-1
CDR3aa: CASSFGLAWDNEQFF

v_gene: TRBV18
j_gene: TRBJ2-7
CDR3aa: CASSPGTGGTYEQYF

v_gene: TRBV9
j_gene: TRBJ2-1
CDR3aa: CASTEGAGGLYNEQFF

v_gene: TRBV10-1
j_gene: TRBJ1-1
CDR3aa: CASRQSLNTEAFF

v_gene: TRBV29-1
j_gene: TRBJ2-1
CDR3aa: CSAPGGYNNEQFF

v_gene: TRBV5-5
j_gene: TRBJ2-7
CDR3aa: CASSLGTGNYEQYF

v_gene: TRBV30
j_gene: TRBJ2-3
CDR3aa: CAWRRGGTQYF

v_gene: TRBV4-3
j_gene: TRBJ2-7
CDR3aa: CASSQGHRQGGYEQYF

v_gene: TRBV15
j_gene: TRBJ2-3
CDR3aa: CATFSAGGTDTQYF

v_gene: TRBV27
j_gene: TRBJ2-5
CDR3aa: CASSLWDRGRRMDETQYF

v_gene: TRBV5-1
j_gene: TRBJ1-2
CDR3aa: CASSSGTGRAGYTF

v_gene: TRBV29-1
j_gene: TRBJ1-2
CDR3aa: CSAWTGNNGYTF

v_gene: TRBV5-5
j_gene: TRBJ2-3
CDR3aa: CASSLMASLFTDTQYF

v_gene: TRBV2
j_gene: TRBJ2-5
CDR3aa: CASRGDGGETQYF

v_gene: TRBV4-1
j_gene: TRBJ1-6
CDR3aa: CASSQVGADSPLHF

v_gene: TRBV6-5
j_gene: TRBJ2-7
CDR3aa: CASSLDRIPYEQYF